This is a list of T cell receptor beta chains from one sample in a study of beta chain features in type 1 diabetes. Sequencing used immunoSEQ multiplex PCR; TCRdb keeps in-frame clones, though not all of them. The table records over 150,000 clones, about 7.3% of them present only once. The sample comprised central memory CD4+ T cells from blood. These receptors were taken from a man aged 18-30 years in good health. The CDR3 runs from the conserved cysteine through the conserved F or W. D genes are given only for firm matches. Not all rows give a size; the values are once, few, many and, for expanded clones, a class.

>TRBJ1-1|-|TRBV7-9|few
CASSPNHLEAFF
TGTGCCAGCAGCCCTAACCACCTTGAAGCTTTCTTT
>TRBJ1-3|-|TRBV18|-
CASSLLVSTGDSGNTIYF
TGTGCCAGCTCACTACTAGTGTCGACAGGAGATTCTGGAAACACCATATATTTT
>TRBJ1-2|-|TRBV5-1|few
CASSSRGAPGAGYTF
TGCGCCAGCAGCTCCCGGGGGGCGCCGGGTGCTGGCTACACCTTC
>TRBJ2-5|-|TRBV29-1|many
CSVEGGLRETQYF
TGCAGCGTTGAAGGGGGGCTCAGAGAGACCCAGTACTTC
>TRBJ2-7|TRBD1|TRBV7-8|-
CASSPQGATISYEQYF
TGTGCCAGCAGCCCACAGGGGGCAACCATCTCCTACGAGCAGTACTTC
>TRBJ2-3|-|TRBV9|once
CASSVGDRYTQYF
TGTGCCAGCAGCGTTGGCGACAGATATACGCAGTATTTT
>TRBJ2-1|-|TRBV6-5|many
CASIAGHKQFF
TGTGCCAGCATCGCGGGCCACAAGCAGTTCTTC
>TRBJ2-2|-|TRBV21-1|many
CASQTSGSVFF
TGTGCCAGCCAGACATCCGGCTCGGTGTTTTTT
>TRBJ1-1|-|TRBV29-1|few
CSVEIGGANTEAFF
TGCAGCGTTGAAATCGGTGGTGCCAACACTGAAGCTTTCTTT
>TRBJ2-7|-|TRBV9|-
CASSTDRGEQYF
TGTGCCAGCAGCACAGACCGGGGCGAGCAGTACTTC
>TRBJ2-7|-|TRBV5-1|few
CASSFYLVAQTYEQYF
TGCGCCAGCAGCTTTTATTTGGTAGCGCAAACCTACGAGCAGTACTTC
>TRBJ2-7|TRBD1|TRBV27|-
CASRWTGESYEQYF
TGTGCCAGCAGGTGGACAGGTGAATCCTACGAGCAGTACTTC
>TRBJ1-6|-|TRBV11-3|-
CASSLDSESPLHF
TGTGCCAGCAGCTTAGACAGCGAGTCACCCCTCCACTTT
>TRBJ2-7|TRBD1|TRBV4-3|many
CASSQETGSSYEQYF
TGCGCCAGCAGCCAAGAGACAGGGAGTTCCTACGAGCAGTACTTC
>TRBJ1-2|TRBD1|TRBV5-4|many
CASSSLLRQGASNYGYTF
TGTGCCAGCAGCTCCCTACTTAGACAGGGGGCGTCGAACTATGGCTACACCTTC
>TRBJ1-5|-|TRBV6-5|-
CASSYSMAEPQHF
TGTGCCAGCAGTTACTCGATGGCCGAGCCCCAGCATTTT
>TRBJ2-6|TRBD1|TRBV10-3|many
CAIKSGQGGTGANVLTF
TGTGCCATCAAATCTGGACAGGGAGGAACTGGGGCCAACGTCCTGACTTTC
>TRBJ2-3|TRBD2|TRBV11-2|-
CASSPGGGSSTDTQYF
TGTGCCAGCAGCCCCGGGGGGGGGTCCAGCACAGATACGCAGTATTTT
>TRBJ1-4|TRBD1|TRBV9|few
CASSDEGTGGEKLFF
TGTGCCAGCAGCGACGAAGGGACAGGGGGTGAAAAACTGTTTTTT
>TRBJ2-1|-|TRBV6-1|once
CASSDNRGRLSSYNEQFF
TGTGCCAGCAGTGATAATAGGGGCCGTCTAAGCTCCTACAATGAGCAGTTCTTC
>TRBJ1-2|-|TRBV2|few
CASSDGLGYGYTF
TGTGCCAGCAGTGACGGGTTGGGTTATGGCTACACCTTC
>TRBJ2-5|-|TRBV5-1|-
CASSLEGAGQETQYF
TGCGCCAGCAGCTTGGAAGGGGCGGGGCAAGAGACCCAGTACTTC
>TRBJ1-1|-|TRBV15|-
CATSRARGVAPEAFF
TGTGCCACCAGCAGAGCCCGAGGAGTCGCACCTGAAGCTTTCTTT
>TRBJ2-2|TRBD2|TRBV28|-
CASSILAGARRELFF
TGTGCCAGCAGTATCCTAGCGGGGGCGCGCCGGGAGCTGTTTTTT
>TRBJ2-2|-|TRBV7-3|few
CASSPGWEAGELFF
TGTGCCAGCAGCCCAGGGTGGGAGGCCGGGGAGCTGTTTTTT
>TRBJ2-2|-|TRBV5-1|few
CASSDSRQGGTGELFF
TGCGCCAGCAGCGACTCTCGACAGGGAGGAACCGGGGAGCTGTTTTTT
>TRBJ2-3|TRBD2|TRBV5-1|many
CASSPAGEDDQYF
TGCGCCAGCAGCCCAGCGGGAGAAGACGACCAGTATTTT